This T cell receptor (beta chain) appears in the sequencing data of a study of blood T cell repertoires in COVID-19. This clone was counted a few times. Per germline, CDR1 SGHDT and CDR2 YYEEEE. With 4 bases clipped from V and 2 bases from J, the junction kept 17 bases outside the gene matches. This CDR3 spans 18 amino acids. Clones were sequenced by immunoSEQ multiplex PCR, and TCRdb holds only the in-frame ones, with some missing. Of 99,000 or so clones listed, roughly 81% were seen once; the top ten hold roughly 10%. The origin of this receptor is a woman in her seventies with acute or convalescent COVID-19. The source material was peripheral blood. This chain links TRBV5-6 with TRBJ1-2; 7 bases line up with TRBD1. CDR3 amino acids: CASSPGDSGHILNYGYTF. The DNA for the CDR3 is TGTGCCAGCAGCCCGGGGGACAGTGGGCATATTCTCAACTATGGCTACACCTTC.